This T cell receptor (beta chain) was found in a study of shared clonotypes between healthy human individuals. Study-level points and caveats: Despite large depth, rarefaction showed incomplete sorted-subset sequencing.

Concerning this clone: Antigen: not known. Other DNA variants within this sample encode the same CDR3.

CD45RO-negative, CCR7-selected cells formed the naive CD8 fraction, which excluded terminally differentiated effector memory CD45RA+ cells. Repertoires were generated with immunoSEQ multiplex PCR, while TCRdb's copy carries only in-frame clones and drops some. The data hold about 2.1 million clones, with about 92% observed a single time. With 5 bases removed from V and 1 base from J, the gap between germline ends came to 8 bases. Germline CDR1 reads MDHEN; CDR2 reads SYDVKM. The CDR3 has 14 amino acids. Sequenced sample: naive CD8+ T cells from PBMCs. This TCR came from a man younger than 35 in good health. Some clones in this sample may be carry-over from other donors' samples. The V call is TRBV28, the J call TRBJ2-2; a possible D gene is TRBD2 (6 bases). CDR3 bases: TGTGCCAGCAGTCTGGGGGGGAACACCGGGGAGCTGTTTTTT. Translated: CASSLGGNTGELFF.